Sequencing of this T cell receptor beta chain was carried out in a study of technical replicates of blood from a few donors. Assay: immunoSEQ multiplex PCR; the TCRdb copy retains only in-frame clones and omits some. The sample gives around 78,000 clones, around 94% of which show up once; approximately 0.26% is in the top ten. The receptor was isolated from a human donor in good health. Source material: T cells isolated from PBMCs.

As DNA, the CDR3 is TGCAGTATTTACAGGGGCTCCTACAATGAGCAGTTCTTC. Protein product: CSIYRGSYNEQFF. This chain links TRBV29-1 with TRBJ2-1; 7 positions agree with TRBD1. CDR1 and CDR2 (germline): SQVTM, ANQGSEA. This CDR3 comprises 13 residues.